The present T cell receptor (beta chain) was sequenced within a study of memory CD4+ T cells and cytomegalovirus serostatus. The sort gate was single viable CD3+CD4+CD8-CD45RO+ cells for memory CD4+ T cells. Data came from immunoSEQ multiplex PCR; TCRdb stores just in-frame clones and leaves some out. Among some 66,000 clones, roughly 76% were seen once, and the ten largest hold around 4.3%. Trimming took 3 bases from V and 2 from J, leaving 8 bases between them. The CDR3 contains 13 residues. The germline CDR1 and CDR2 sequences are MDHEN and SYDVKM. This receptor was identified in an adult in good health and CMV-seropositive. Sample: memory CD4+ T cells from blood. V gene TRBV28 combines with J gene TRBJ2-7; D gene ambiguous. The CDR3 loop is CASSLGSTYEQYF. For the CDR3, the DNA is TGTGCCAGCAGTTTGGGCAGTACCTACGAGCAGTACTTC.